Each of the 8 T cell receptor beta chains below was sequenced from the same sample in a study of T cell clonality in common variable immunodeficiency. Overall study results and limits: In common variable immunodeficiency, TCR beta chains reportedly carried fewer deletions and N-nucleotide insertions.

Their antigens are not known. The data were produced by immunoSEQ multiplex PCR, yet TCRdb's version contains in-frame clones alone and is incomplete. Observed in the sample are approximately 35,000 clones, none of them singletons. The sample taken for sequencing was peripheral blood mononuclear cells. The receptors come from a human donor with common variable immunodeficiency.

Note on this clone: The CDR3 end falls 3 residues outside the read, so it is completed with the germline J gene. The chain employs TRBV19 and TRBJ2-7; D perhaps matches TRBD1 (7 bases). CDR1 LNHDA and CDR2 SQIVND come from the germline V gene (reference sequence). V lost 11 bases to trimming and J lost 3 bases, with 14 bases between them. The CDR3 runs 12 residues. The CDR3 DNA, read in part, is TGTGCCTGGAACAGGGGAGGCTACGAG. This sequence encodes CAWNRGGYE. The whole CDR3 region reads CAWNRGGYEQYF.

This clone was observed a handful of times. The read comes to an end 3 residues before the CDR3 does, leaving the germline J gene to fill in the end. The chain has TRBV2 and TRBJ1-1; 7 positions agree with TRBD1. The CDR3 length is 13 residues. Looked up from germline, CDR1 is SNHLY and CDR2 is FYNNEI. Losses at the gene ends were 6 bases for V and 7 bases for J; bases not matched to a gene: 8. CDR3 region: CASSGDREYEAFF. The DNA read from the CDR3 is TGTGCCAGCAGCGGCGACAGGGAATATGAA.

This clone was found a few times. Read sequence stops 3 residues before the CDR3 end, and the germline J gene provides the missing end. This chain links TRBV7-9 with TRBJ2-5, with 7 bases lining up with TRBD2. The CDR3 spans 14 residues. The V gene's germline CDR1 is SEHNR and CDR2 FQNEAQ (reference sequence). Here the CDR3 reads CASSYPGLMKTQYF. The sequenced part of the CDR3 DNA is TGTGCCAGCAGCTACCCGGGACTAATGAAAACC.

There are many counts of this clone. The CDR3 sequence is CASRGATSARGDTQYF. CDR3 DNA (partial): TGTGCCAGCCGGGGGGCGACTAGCGCGAGGGGAGATACG. The chain has TRBV19 and TRBJ2-3; 8 bases are a match to TRBD2. The observed sequence ends 3 residues before the CDR3 terminus, with the missing tail filled in from the germline J gene. CDR3 length equals 16 residues. After removal of 9 bases from V and 5 bases from J, the junction contained 16 bases not matched to a gene. Germline V gene lookup returns CDR1 LNHDA and CDR2 SQIVND (reference sequence).

This clone was picked up a small number of times. The read finishes 3 residues shy of the CDR3 end, and the germline J gene is used to complete it. This chain uses TRBV5-1 with TRBJ2-7; D perhaps matches TRBD1 (6 bases). CDR3 length: 15 amino acids. Trimming left V 1 base short and J 3 bases short, with 14 bases between. CDR1 SGHRS and CDR2 YFSETQ come from the germline V gene. This CDR3 reads CASSLSRDNLYEQYF. CDR3 DNA, as far as it was read: TGCGCCAGCAGCTTGTCCCGGGACAACCTCTACGAG.

Remarks on this clone: Coverage ceases 3 residues before the CDR3 finishes, and the germline J gene fills in the end. The genes are TRBV5-6 and TRBJ2-7; 10 nucleotides align to TRBD2. V trimming: 4 bases; J trimming: 0 bases; junction bases outside the gene matches: 4. This CDR3 has 15 residues. Germline loops: CDR1 SGHDT, CDR2 YYEEEE. The CDR3 is CASSQGLAVSYEQYF. The covered CDR3 bases are TGTGCCAGCAGCCAAGGACTAGCGGTCTCCTACGAG.

Many counts were recorded for this clone. The read terminates 3 residues before the CDR3 end, so the remaining end is supplied by the germline J gene. The rearrangement links TRBV20-1 to TRBJ1-2; D is unclear. V was trimmed by 6 bases and J by 7 bases, leaving 12 bases between them. Germline CDR1 reads DFQATT; CDR2 reads SNEGSKA (reference sequence). The CDR3 contains 11 residues. The CDR3 bases that were read are TGCAGTGCCCCCCGGTCGGGTGGC. Amino acids: CSAPRSGG. The full CDR3 sequence reads CSAPRSGGYTF.

This clone was seen ten or more times. The CDR3 is CASSLPGQGMSGYTF. The sequenced CDR3 bases are TGTGCCAGCAGCCTCCCTGGACAGGGAATGTCTGGC. This chain connects TRBV11-3 to TRBJ1-2; 8 nucleotides line up with TRBD1. The CDR3 end is not reached by the read, which stops 3 residues before it; the germline J gene fills it in. In germline, CDR1 is SGHNT, CDR2 YENEEA. The CDR3 runs to 15 residues. The ends lost 5 bases at V and 7 bases at J; junction bases unmatched: 12.